This T cell receptor beta chain was sequenced during a study of CD8 T cells in ankylosing spondylitis. TCRdb redid the calling of the 5' RACE reads with MiXCR, one entry per CDR3 protein. The sample carries 200,000 or so distinct CDR3 sequences, around 24% recorded once. The V gene's germline CDR1 is DFQATT and CDR2 SNEGSKA (reference sequence). The CDR3 has 15 amino acids. Losses at the gene ends were 1 base for V and 5 bases for J; bases not matched to a gene: 8. The sample consisted of blood, either unsorted or a sorted T cell fraction (not recorded which). This chain connects TRBV20-1 to TRBJ2-1, with 7 positions matching TRBD2. This receptor was obtained from a male donor with ankylosing spondylitis or in good health (not recorded which). The CDR3 DNA reads as TGCAGTGCTAGAGTCGGGACTATAAGGGACAATGAGCAGTTCTTC. It yields the protein CSARVGTIRDNEQFF.